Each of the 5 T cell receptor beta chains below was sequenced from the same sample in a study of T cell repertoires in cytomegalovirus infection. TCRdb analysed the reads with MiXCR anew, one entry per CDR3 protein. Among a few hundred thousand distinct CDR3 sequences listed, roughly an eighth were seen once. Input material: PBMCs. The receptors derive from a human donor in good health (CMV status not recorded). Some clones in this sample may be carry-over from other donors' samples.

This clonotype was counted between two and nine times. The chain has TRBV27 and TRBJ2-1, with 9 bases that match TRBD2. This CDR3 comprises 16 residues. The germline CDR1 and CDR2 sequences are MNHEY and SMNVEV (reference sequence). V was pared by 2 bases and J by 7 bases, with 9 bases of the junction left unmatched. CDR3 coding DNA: TGTGCCAGCAGTTTACCGGTCGCGGGAGGGAGTAATGAGCAGTTCTTC. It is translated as CASSLPVAGGSNEQFF.

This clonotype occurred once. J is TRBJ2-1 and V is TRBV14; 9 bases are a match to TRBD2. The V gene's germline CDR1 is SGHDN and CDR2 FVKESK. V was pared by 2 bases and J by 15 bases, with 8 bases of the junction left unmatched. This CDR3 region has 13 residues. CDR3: CASSQHIAGVLFF. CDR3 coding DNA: TGTGCCAGCAGCCAACATATAGCGGGAGTTCTGTTCTTC.

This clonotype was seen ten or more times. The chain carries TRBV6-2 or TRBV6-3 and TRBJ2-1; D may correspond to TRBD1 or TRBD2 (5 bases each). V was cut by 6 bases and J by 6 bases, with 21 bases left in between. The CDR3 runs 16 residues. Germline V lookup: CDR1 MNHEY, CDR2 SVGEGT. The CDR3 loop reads CASSTKPGRTGNEQFF. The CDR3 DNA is TGTGCCAGCAGCACTAAACCGGGACGGACGGGCAATGAGCAGTTCTTC.

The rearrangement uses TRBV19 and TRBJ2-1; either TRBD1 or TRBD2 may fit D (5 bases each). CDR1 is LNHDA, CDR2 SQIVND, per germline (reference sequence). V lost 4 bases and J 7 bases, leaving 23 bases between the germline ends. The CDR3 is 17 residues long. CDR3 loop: CASSTTAGAKGLNEQFF. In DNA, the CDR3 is TGTGCCAGTAGTACCACTGCCGGGGCGAAAGGATTGAATGAGCAGTTCTTC.

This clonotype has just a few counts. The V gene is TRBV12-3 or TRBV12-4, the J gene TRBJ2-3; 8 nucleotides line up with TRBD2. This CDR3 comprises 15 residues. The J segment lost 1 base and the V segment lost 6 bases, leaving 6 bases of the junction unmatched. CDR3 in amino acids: CASSTTSGGTDTQYF. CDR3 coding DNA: TGTGCCAGCAGCACAACTAGCGGCGGCACAGATACGCAGTATTTT.